This is a list of T cell receptor beta chains from one sample in a study of T cells after yellow fever vaccination. A single record per CDR3 protein comes from TCRdb applying MiXCR to the 5' RACE reads. The sample includes around 310,000 distinct CDR3 sequences, 8.7% of them seen just once. The sequences come from PBMCs, collected on the day of the first yellow fever vaccination. These receptors were collected from a man aged 18 to 29 who received the YFV17D yellow fever vaccine. CDR3s include the opening cysteine and the closing phenylalanine or tryptophan. Size is stated for part of the rows, as once, few or many counts, or as a class when the clone is expanded.

TRBV12-3/TRBV12-4	many	TRBJ2-5	CASSLALGGPKRPQYF
TRBV5-6	many	TRBJ2-1	CASSLLRGDEQFF
TRBV6-1	few	TRBJ2-5	CASRRGNQETQYF
TRBV11-2	.	TRBJ2-1	CASSFPSGAGPNEQFF
TRBV11-2	.	TRBJ1-2	CASSSRGYYYTF
TRBV7-2	few	TRBJ2-3	CASSLVGGQATDTQYF
TRBV7-2	many	TRBJ1-2	CASRKFSEIIYGYTF
TRBV5-1	.	TRBJ1-4	CASSLAFQSRNEKLFF
TRBV7-2	few	TRBJ1-5	CASSFSQGVPQHF
TRBV7-2	.	TRBJ1-2	CASSPRGQNGYTF
TRBV6-2/TRBV6-3	.	TRBJ2-7	CASSYSSRGTSQIPYSYEQYF